This TCR beta chain was observed in a study of Graves' ophthalmopathy and Graves' hyperthyroidism. Amplified material comprised TCR beta CDR3 regions derived from RNA transcripts. First-round RT-PCR relied on HTBI primers, and a second-round multiplex PCR came next. TCRdb redid the calling of the multiplex PCR reads with MiXCR, one entry per CDR3 protein. The repertoire has 57,000 or so distinct CDR3 sequences, roughly half of them found once; the top ten carry 4.5% to 5%. V gave up 1 base and J gave up 10 bases, with 8 bases separating them. Germline lookup yields CDR1 SEHNR and CDR2 FQNEAQ (reference sequence). CDR3 length: 12 amino acids. Having ophthalmopathy, the donors showed moderate-to-severe activity, CAS ≥3 and NOSPECS ≥4, with disease lasting under 3 months. Serum thyroxine and TRAb, along with clinical symptoms, thyroid ultrasound and orbital computed tomography, were what diagnosis relied on.

General observations from the study: For predicting ophthalmopathy progression, the model had nearly 71% sensitivity and 72.22% specificity.

In its sample, this clonotype was seen many times. What it recognizes is unknown. This chain connects TRBV7-9 to TRBJ1-5; D is undetermined. The sequence came from an adult woman with Graves' ophthalmopathy. The specimen was peripheral blood. CDR3 sequence (DNA): TGTGCCAGCAGCTTAGGTGAGGACCCCCAGCATTTT. This gives the protein CASSLGEDPQHF.